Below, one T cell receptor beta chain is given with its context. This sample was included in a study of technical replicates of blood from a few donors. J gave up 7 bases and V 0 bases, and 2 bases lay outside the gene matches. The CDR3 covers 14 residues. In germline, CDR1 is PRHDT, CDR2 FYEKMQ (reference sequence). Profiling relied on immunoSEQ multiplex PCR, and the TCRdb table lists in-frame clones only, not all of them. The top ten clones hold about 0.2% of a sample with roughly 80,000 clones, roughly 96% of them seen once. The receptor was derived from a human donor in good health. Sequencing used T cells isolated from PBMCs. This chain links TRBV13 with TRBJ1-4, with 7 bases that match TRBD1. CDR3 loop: CASSLGGDSEKLFF. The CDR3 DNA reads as TGTGCCAGCAGCTTAGGTGGGGACAGTGAAAAACTGTTTTTT.